The T cell receptor beta chain under discussion was sequenced for a study of shared clonotypes between healthy human individuals (dated by TCRdb to 2019 to 2021). Regarding the complete study: The cohort included a few men and a couple of women between 18 and 49 years of age. For each donor, CD4 naive and CD4 memory were each given three plates, CD8 naive was given two plates, and CD8 memory was given one plate. Blood TCR repertoires of 5 or 6 healthy adults were deeply sequenced to estimate repertoire size and the extent of clonotype sharing between individuals. To increase sequencing depth and limit assay-specific biases, different laboratories used diverse techniques to prepare libraries and sequence TCR repertoires. Between about 0.85 and 9.5 billion PBMCs per donor were obtained by leukapheresis. Overall study outcomes, separate from this receptor: Rarefaction of sorted-subset datasets indicated incomplete sequencing despite the large sequencing depth. Sampling was restricted to blood, and TCR repertoires in tissues likely differ from the TCR repertoires found in blood. Because the study included a small number of donors, the genetic and exposure-history diversity represented was limited. Clonotypes shared by all four sorted-subset donors showed higher generation probabilities than non-shared clonotypes. Across a handful of donors, roughly 5% of naive CD4, 3% to 3.5% of naive CD8, 2.3% of memory CD4, and about 0.44% of memory CD8 clonotypes were shared. Pairwise subsampling indicated that sequencing depth was expected to affect the degree of clonotype sharing among donors. Naive subsets generally had larger estimated clonotype richness than memory subsets.

Using the deep immunoSEQ assay, multiplex PCR amplified TCR CDR3 regions from genomic DNA. Genomic DNA extracted from each cell subset was distributed evenly over all wells of several immunoSEQ 96-well plates, and each plate served as one replicate. For sorted subsets, 150 to 250 ng of genomic DNA, equivalent to some 30,000 T cell genomes, went into each replicate PCR. Purified libraries were quantified with a Qubit 3.0 fluorometer, sized on a Bioanalyzer 2100, and re-quantified with the KAPA Library Quantification kit. Every immunoSEQ 96-well plate was sequenced on a separate single-read 150-cycle Illumina NextSeq 550 flow cell. In the source study's methods: Because only junctional sequences without quality scores were contained in the immunoSEQ output, filtering matching that applied to full-length reads could not be performed. To assign V/J genes and CDR3, sequences were annotated using PyIR, a Python wrapper for IgBLAST v1.9, with IMGT germline references. Reads were filtered out if the reads had weak V/J assignments (E-value above 1e-6), no CDR3, stop codons, out-of-frame junctions, or ambiguous translated residues. A V3J clonotype was defined by an identical inferred V gene, J gene, and CDR3 amino acid sequence. Percentage overlap between repertoires was computed as shared unique clonotypes divided by the size of the smaller repertoire. RTK rarefaction, the Chao1 estimator, and Recon v2.1 estimates of unobserved clonotypes were used to assess repertoire richness. Generation probabilities were computed with OLGA for all TCRbeta clonotypes obtained by the gDNA method from four donors. TCRdb limited this immuneACCESS table to in-frame rearrangements with V and J called. A share of clones is missing; checked studies link under half to unresolved V genes, and the rest is unexplained. D and trimming come from the DNA, and the V and J calls and clone size come from that table. The sample data list some 1.1 million clones, and roughly 77% of these were observed just once. The ten largest clonotypes hold over 0.8% of the sample.

The donors were healthy, HIV-negative adults who had no recently reported acute infections or vaccinations. Only Caucasian adults living in Nashville, Tennessee, USA were represented among the donors. CD4+ T cells were enriched through magnetic negative selection, after which naive cells were positively selected on CD45RA and the remaining negative fraction served as the memory subset. After blood collection by leukapheresis, PBMCs were isolated using Ficoll-Histopaque density gradient centrifugation and then cryopreserved in the vapor phase of liquid nitrogen. Analytical flow cytometry was used to check the purity and quantity of every magnetically sorted T cell population. Genomic DNA was isolated from each sorted fraction and quantified by UV absorbance on a Nanodrop 2000c. A single count supports this clone. What antigen it recognizes has not been identified. Base qualities are missing; no much larger clone stands one base away.

CDR1 and CDR2 are drawn from the germline V gene (reference sequence): GTSNPN, SVGIG. V drops 2 bases and J drops 11 bases, leaving 7 bases in between. From the cysteine through the phenylalanine, the CDR3 covers 10 amino acids. Kept here is only the CDR3 DNA, which spans 30 bases and is read in frame from base 1. Recombination joined TRBV30 with TRBJ2-1; the D gene is possibly TRBD1 or TRBD2, each agreeing over 5 bases. The receptor's source is a man between 18 and 29 years old in good health. Some clones in this sample may be carry-over from other donors' samples. Sequencing was performed on memory CD4+ T cells from PBMCs. The cell subset or site label, read with the paper, signifies: CD45RA-negative fraction. The CDR3 here reads CAWSKGQQFF. DNA sequence: TGTGCCTGGAGTAAGGGACAGCAGTTCTTC.